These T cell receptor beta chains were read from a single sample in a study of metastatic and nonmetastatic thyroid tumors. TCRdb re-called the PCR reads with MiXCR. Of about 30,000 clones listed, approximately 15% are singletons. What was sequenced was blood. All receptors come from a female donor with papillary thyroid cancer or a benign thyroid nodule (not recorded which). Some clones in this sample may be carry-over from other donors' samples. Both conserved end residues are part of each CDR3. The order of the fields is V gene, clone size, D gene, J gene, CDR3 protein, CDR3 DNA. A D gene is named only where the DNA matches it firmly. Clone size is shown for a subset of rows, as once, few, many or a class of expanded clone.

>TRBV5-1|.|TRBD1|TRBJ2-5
CASSLWTGGDSETQYF
TGCGCCAGCAGCCTCTGGACAGGGGGCGACTCGGAGACCCAGTACTTC
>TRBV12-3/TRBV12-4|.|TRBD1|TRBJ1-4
CASSPDRARGEKLFF
TGTGCCAGCAGTCCCGACAGGGCCAGGGGGGAAAAACTGTTTTTT
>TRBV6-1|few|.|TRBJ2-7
CASSEWSLPYEQYF
TGTGCCAGCAGTGAATGGTCTTTACCCTACGAGCAGTACTTC
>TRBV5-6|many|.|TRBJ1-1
CASRGRTEAFF
TGTGCCAGCAGGGGAAGAACTGAAGCTTTCTTT
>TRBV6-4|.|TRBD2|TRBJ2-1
CASSDPRLAGYNEQFF
TGTGCCAGCAGTGACCCGCGACTAGCGGGATACAATGAGCAGTTCTTC
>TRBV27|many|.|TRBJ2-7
CASSLYSGEPDEQYF
TGTGCCAGCAGTTTATATTCCGGGGAGCCTGACGAGCAGTACTTC
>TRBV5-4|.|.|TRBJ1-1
CASSSGGGAEAFF
TGTGCCAGCAGCTCCGGAGGGGGGGCTGAAGCTTTCTTT
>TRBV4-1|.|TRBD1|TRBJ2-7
CASSRQDRDEQYF
TGCGCCAGCAGCCGTCAGGACAGGGACGAGCAGTACTTC
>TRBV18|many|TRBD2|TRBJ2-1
CASSPGLGSNEQFF
TGTGCCAGCTCTCCCGGACTAGGGAGCAATGAGCAGTTCTTC
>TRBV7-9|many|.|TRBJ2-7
CASSSTSGIVYEQYF
TGTGCCAGCAGCAGTACTTCAGGGATTGTCTACGAGCAGTACTTC
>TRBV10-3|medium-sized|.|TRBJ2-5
CAISEGGAAQETQYF
TGTGCCATCAGTGAGGGGGGGGCGGCACAAGAGACCCAGTACTTC
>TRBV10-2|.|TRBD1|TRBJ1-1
CASSERDRGVNTEAFF
TGCGCCAGCAGTGAAAGGGACAGGGGCGTGAACACTGAAGCTTTCTTT
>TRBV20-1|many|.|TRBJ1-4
CSANVGSGEKLFF
TGCAGTGCTAACGTAGGGAGTGGTGAAAAACTGTTTTTT
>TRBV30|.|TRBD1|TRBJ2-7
CAWGTGGSWEQYF
TGTGCCTGGGGGACAGGGGGTTCTTGGGAGCAGTACTTC
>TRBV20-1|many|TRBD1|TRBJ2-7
CSAWTGGTYEQYF
TGCAGTGCGTGGACAGGGGGAACCTACGAGCAGTACTTC
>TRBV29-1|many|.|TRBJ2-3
CSVKDRQSTDTQYF
TGCAGCGTTAAAGACCGACAGAGCACAGATACGCAGTATTTT
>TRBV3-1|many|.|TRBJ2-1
CASSQVMGNEQFF
TGTGCCAGCAGCCAAGTCATGGGGAATGAGCAGTTCTTC
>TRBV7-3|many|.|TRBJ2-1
CASSLRDSKMEQFF
TGTGCCAGCAGCTTACGGGACTCAAAGATGGAGCAGTTCTTC
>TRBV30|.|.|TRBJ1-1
CAWSRHNTEAFF
TGTGCCTGGAGTCGACACAACACTGAAGCTTTCTTT
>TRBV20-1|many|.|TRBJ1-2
CSARGGAVYGYTF
TGCAGTGCTAGAGGGGGCGCGGTCTATGGCTACACCTTC
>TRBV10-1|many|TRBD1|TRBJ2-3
CASSSGQGGTDTQYF
TGCGCCAGCAGTTCGGGACAGGGCGGCACAGATACGCAGTATTTT
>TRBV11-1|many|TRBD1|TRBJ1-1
CASSPPTGFNLNTEAFF
TGTGCCAGCAGCCCTCCGACAGGGTTTAATCTGAACACTGAAGCTTTCTTT
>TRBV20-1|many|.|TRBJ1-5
CSARALGGNQPQHF
TGCAGTGCAAGGGCCCTGGGGGGCAATCAGCCCCAGCATTTT
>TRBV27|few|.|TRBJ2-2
CASTGRDSRRTWELFF
TGTGCCAGCACCGGGCGAGACAGTAGACGAACCTGGGAGCTGTTTTTT
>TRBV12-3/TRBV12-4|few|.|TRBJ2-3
CASSGVPDSVVSDTQYF
TGTGCCAGCAGTGGGGTACCTGACAGTGTGGTCTCAGATACGCAGTATTTT
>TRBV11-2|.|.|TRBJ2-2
CASSLGTWERNTGELFF
TGTGCCAGCAGCTTAGGGACTTGGGAGCGGAACACCGGGGAGCTGTTTTTT
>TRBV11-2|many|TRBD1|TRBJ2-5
CASSFGQGETQYF
TGTGCCAGCAGCTTTGGACAGGGGGAGACCCAGTACTTC
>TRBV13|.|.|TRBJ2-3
CVSQRYGSSTDTQYF
TGTGTCAGCCAGCGGTACGGGTCTAGCACAGATACGCAGTATTTT
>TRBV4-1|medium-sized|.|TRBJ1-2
CASSPVGQRDYGYTF
TGCGCCAGCAGCCCAGTAGGACAGAGGGACTATGGCTACACCTTC
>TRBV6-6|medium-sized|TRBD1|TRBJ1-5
CASSYGDRENQPQHF
TGTGCCAGCAGTTACGGGGACAGGGAGAATCAGCCCCAGCATTTT
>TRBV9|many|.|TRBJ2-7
CASSRRVSNGEQYF
TGTGCCAGCAGCCGGAGGGTTTCAAATGGCGAGCAGTACTTC
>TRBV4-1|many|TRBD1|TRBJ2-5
CASSQETGAGETQYF
TGCGCCAGCAGCCAAGAGACAGGGGCGGGGGAGACCCAGTACTTC
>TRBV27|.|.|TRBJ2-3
CASILGGGHTQYF
TGTGCCAGCATTCTGGGGGGGGGGCACACGCAGTATTTT
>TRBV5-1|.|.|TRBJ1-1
CASILTYLNTEAFF
TGCGCCAGCATCTTGACCTACTTGAACACTGAAGCTTTCTTT
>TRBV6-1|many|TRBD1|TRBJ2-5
CASSRHNSDRVIQETQYF
TGTGCCTCCAGCCGACATAATTCGGACAGGGTAATCCAAGAGACCCAGTACTTC
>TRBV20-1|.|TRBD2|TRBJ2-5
CSARAGGAGETQYF
TGCAGTGCGCGAGCGGGAGGGGCTGGGGAGACCCAGTACTTC
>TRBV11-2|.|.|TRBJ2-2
CASSLDRGRSTGELFF
TGTGCCAGCAGCTTAGATCGGGGGAGGAGTACCGGGGAGCTGTTTTTT
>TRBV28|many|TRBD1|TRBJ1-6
CASSVPGGNSPLHF
TGTGCCAGCAGTGTCCCAGGGGGTAATTCACCCCTCCACTTT
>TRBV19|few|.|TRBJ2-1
CASSTGKGDNEQFF
TGTGCCAGTAGTACCGGGAAAGGGGACAATGAGCAGTTCTTC
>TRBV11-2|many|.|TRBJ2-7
CASSLAGEQYF
TGTGCCAGCAGCTTAGCGGGCGAGCAGTACTTT
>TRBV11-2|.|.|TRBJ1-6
CASSLGGFFTPLHF
TGTGCCAGCAGCTTAGGGGGGTTTTTTACACCCCTCCACTTT
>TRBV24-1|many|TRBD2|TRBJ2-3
CATSDFRAGGDTQYF
TGTGCCACCAGTGATTTTAGGGCGGGAGGAGATACGCAGTATTTT
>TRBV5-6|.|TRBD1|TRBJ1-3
CASSIDRVAGNTIYF
TGTGCCAGCAGCATCGACAGGGTTGCTGGAAACACCATATATTTT
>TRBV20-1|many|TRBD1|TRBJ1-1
CSAGQGVEAEAFF
TGCAGTGCTGGACAGGGGGTGGAGGCTGAAGCTTTCTTT
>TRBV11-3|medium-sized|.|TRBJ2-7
CASSLSPGFTYEQYF
TGTGCCAGCAGCTTATCGCCGGGTTTTACCTACGAGCAGTACTTC
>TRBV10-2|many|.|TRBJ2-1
CASSGVQTTYNEQFF
TGCGCCAGCAGCGGGGTACAGACGACCTACAATGAGCAGTTCTTC
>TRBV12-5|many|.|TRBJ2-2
CASAADQWGSTNTGELFF
TGTGCTAGTGCCGCAGATCAATGGGGTAGCACGAACACCGGGGAGCTGTTTTTT
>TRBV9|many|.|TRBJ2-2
CASSVAFYPNTGELFF
TGTGCCAGCAGCGTAGCTTTCTACCCGAACACCGGGGAGCTGTTTTTT
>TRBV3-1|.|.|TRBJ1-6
CASSRAAQDSPLHF
TGTGCCAGCAGCCGGGCCGCACAAGATTCACCCCTCCACTTT
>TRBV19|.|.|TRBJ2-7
CASSQQGHGYDHYF
TGTGCCAGTAGTCAACAGGGCCACGGCTACGATCATTACTTC
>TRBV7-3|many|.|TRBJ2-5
CASSLTYQETQYF
TGTGCCAGCAGCCTTACGTACCAAGAGACCCAGTACTTC
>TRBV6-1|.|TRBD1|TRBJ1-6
CASLPGQYNSPLHF
TGTGCCAGCCTGCCGGGACAGTATAATTCACCCCTCCACTTT
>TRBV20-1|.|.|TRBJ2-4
CSADIEAKNIQYF
TGCAGTGCCGACATTGAGGCCAAAAACATTCAGTACTTC